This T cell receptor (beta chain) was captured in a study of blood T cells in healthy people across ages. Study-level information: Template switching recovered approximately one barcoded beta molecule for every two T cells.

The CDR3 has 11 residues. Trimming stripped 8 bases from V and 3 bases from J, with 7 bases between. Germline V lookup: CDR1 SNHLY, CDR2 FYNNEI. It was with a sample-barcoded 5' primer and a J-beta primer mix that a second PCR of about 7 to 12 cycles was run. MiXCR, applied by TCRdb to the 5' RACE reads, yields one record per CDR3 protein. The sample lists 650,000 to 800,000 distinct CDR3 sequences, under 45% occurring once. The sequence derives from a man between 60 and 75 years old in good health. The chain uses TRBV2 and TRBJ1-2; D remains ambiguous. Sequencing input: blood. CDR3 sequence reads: CASQPYYGYTF. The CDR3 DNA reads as TGTGCCAGCCAACCGTACTATGGCTACACCTTC. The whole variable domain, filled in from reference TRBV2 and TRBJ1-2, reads EPEVTQTPSHQVTQMGQEVILRCVPISNHLYFYWYRQILGQKVEFLVSFYNNEISEKSEIFDDQFSVERPDGSNFTLKIRSTKLEDSAMYFCASQPYYGYTFGSGTRLTVV.